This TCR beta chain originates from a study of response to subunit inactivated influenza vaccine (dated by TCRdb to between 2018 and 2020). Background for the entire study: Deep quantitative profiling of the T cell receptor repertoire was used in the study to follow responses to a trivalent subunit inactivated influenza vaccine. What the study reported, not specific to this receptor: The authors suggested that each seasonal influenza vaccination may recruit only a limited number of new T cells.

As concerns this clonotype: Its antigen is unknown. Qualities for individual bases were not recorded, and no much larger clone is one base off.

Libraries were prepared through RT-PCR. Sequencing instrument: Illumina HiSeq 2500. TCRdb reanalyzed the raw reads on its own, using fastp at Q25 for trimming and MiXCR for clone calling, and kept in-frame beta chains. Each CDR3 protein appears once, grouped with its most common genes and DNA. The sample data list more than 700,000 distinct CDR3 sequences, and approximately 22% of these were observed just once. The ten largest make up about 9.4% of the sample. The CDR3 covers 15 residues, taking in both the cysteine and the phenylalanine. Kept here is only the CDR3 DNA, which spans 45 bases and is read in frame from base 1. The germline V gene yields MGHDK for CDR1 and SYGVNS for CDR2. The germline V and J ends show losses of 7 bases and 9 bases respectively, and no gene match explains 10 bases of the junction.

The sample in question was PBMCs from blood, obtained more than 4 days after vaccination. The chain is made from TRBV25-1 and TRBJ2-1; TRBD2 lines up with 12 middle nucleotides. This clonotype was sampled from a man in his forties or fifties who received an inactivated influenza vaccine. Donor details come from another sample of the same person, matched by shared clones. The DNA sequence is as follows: TGTGCCAGCAATGACCTAGCGGGAGGGCCTGGTGAGCAGTTCTTC. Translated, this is CASNDLAGGPGEQFF.